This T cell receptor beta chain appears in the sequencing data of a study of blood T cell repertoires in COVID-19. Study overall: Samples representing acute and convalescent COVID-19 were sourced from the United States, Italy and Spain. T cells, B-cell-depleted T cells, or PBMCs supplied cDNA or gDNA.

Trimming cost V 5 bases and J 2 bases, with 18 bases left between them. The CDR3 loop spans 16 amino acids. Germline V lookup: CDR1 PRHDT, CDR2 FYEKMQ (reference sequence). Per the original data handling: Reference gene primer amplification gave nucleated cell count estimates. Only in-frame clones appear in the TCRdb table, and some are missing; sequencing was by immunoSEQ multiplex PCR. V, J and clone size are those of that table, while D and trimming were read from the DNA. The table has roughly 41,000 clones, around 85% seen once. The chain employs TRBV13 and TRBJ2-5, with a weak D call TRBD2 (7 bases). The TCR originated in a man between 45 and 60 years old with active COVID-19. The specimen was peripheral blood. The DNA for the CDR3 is TGTGCCAGCAGCAACGCTCCGCGGGGGCCTCAAGAGACCCAGTACTTC. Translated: CASSNAPRGPQETQYF.